This T cell receptor beta chain is from a study of shared clonotypes between healthy human individuals. Sorted-subset replicate PCR reactions were performed with 200 ng DNA, corresponding to tens of thousands of T cell genomes. In the source study's methods: Owing to the provision of junction-only sequences devoid of quality scores by immunoSEQ, filtering differed. TCRdb keeps only in-frame clones here, not all; method: immunoSEQ multiplex PCR. V and J calls and clone size are given by that table; D and trimming were obtained from the DNA. The data contain hundreds of thousands of clones, 95% to 98% of them singletons. Trimming took off 3 bases at V and 1 base at J, with 9 bases between the two ends. The CDR3 runs 14 residues. Germline V gene data show CDR1 as MNHEY and CDR2 as SMNVEV (reference sequence). A word on this clone: The antigen remains undetermined.

Findings of the study overall: With a handful of donors compared, about 5.2% of naive CD4 clonotypes were shared.

Naive-designated CD8 cells lacked CD45RO, were positively enriched for CCR7, and omitted terminally differentiated effector memory CD45RA+ cells. The sequence was obtained from a man younger than 45 in good health. Sequenced material: naive CD8+ T cells sorted from blood. This chain joins TRBV27 and TRBJ1-2; weak D call: TRBD1 (6 bases). CDR3 in amino acids: CASSFGGGNYGYTF. DNA for the CDR3: TGTGCCAGCAGTTTCGGAGGGGGTAACTATGGCTACACCTTC.